This TCR beta chain was documented in a study of shared clonotypes between healthy human individuals. Findings and limits, study-wide: Clonotype sharing among donors likely depends on sequencing depth.

For this clone: Its antigen is undetermined.

V shed 5 bases and J 2 bases; nucleotides not matched to a gene: 2. The CDR3 extends over 14 amino acids. Germline CDR1 and CDR2: PRHDT and FYEKMQ (reference sequence). Assay used: immunoSEQ multiplex PCR; TCRdb lists only in-frame clones, some missing. The sample includes 2 million to 3 million clones, approximately 93% seen only once; the top ten take about 0.38%. The clonotype was recovered from a man aged 18 to 35 in good health. Some clones in this sample may be carry-over from other donors' samples. The chain carries TRBV13 and TRBJ2-1; TRBD1 matches 8 bases. The sequencing input was naive CD4+ T cells from PBMCs. Indicated subset: CD45RA+ positively selected. CDR3 DNA: TGTGCCAGCAGCCCACAGGGGGCCTACAATGAGCAGTTCTTC. Protein: CASSPQGAYNEQFF.